Sequencing of this TCR beta chain was carried out in a study of blood T cell repertoires in COVID-19. Repertoires were generated with immunoSEQ multiplex PCR, while TCRdb's copy carries only in-frame clones and drops some. The sample consists of about 43,000 clones, roughly 82% of them appearing once. Source material: peripheral blood. This clonotype was obtained from a woman in her sixties or seventies with acute or convalescent COVID-19.

This CDR3 is CASSYGAIYNEQFF. The DNA for the CDR3 is TGTGCCAGCAGTTACGGGGCCATCTACAATGAGCAGTTCTTC. The V gene is TRBV6-2 or TRBV6-3, the J gene TRBJ2-1; a weak D match, TRBD1 (5 bases). CDR1 is MNHEY and CDR2 is SVGEGT in the germline V gene. This CDR3 comprises 14 residues. Trimming stripped 2 bases from V and 3 bases from J, with 8 bases between.